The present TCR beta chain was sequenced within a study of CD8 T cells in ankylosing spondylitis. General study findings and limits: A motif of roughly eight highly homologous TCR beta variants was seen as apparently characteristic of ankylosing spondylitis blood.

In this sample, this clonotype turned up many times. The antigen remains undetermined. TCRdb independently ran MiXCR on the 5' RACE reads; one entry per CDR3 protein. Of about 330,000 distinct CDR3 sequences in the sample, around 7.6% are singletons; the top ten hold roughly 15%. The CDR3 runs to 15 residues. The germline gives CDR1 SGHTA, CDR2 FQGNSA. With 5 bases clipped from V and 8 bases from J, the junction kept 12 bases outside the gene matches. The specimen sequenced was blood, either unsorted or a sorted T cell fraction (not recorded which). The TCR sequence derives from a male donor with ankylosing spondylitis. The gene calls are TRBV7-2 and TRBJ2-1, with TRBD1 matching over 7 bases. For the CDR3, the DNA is TGTGCCAGCAGCCGGAACAGGGGCGAGACGCATGAGCAGTTCTTC. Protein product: CASSRNRGETHEQFF. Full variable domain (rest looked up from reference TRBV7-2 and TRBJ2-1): GAGVSQSPSNKVTEKGKDVELRCDPISGHTALYWYRQSLGQGLEFLIYFQGNSAPDKSGLPSDRFSAERTGGSVSTLTIQRTQQEDSAVYLCASSRNRGETHEQFFGPGTRLTVL.